The 9 T cell receptor beta chains in this list originate from one sample, sequenced in a study of T cells after yellow fever vaccination. TCRdb called the 5' RACE reads again in MiXCR, with one record for every CDR3 protein. The table shows around 350,000 distinct CDR3 sequences, with around 10% occurring only once. The input for sequencing was PBMCs, taken on the day of the first yellow fever vaccination. All receptors come from a man aged 18 to 30 who received the YFV17D yellow fever vaccine.

The CDR3 DNA follows: TGTGCCAGTAGTACGAGCAGGGGGCGCGAGCAGTACTTC. Translation: CASSTSRGREQYF. The chain uses TRBV19 and TRBJ2-7, with 8 bases aligning to TRBD1. V was pared by 4 bases and J by 6 bases, with 5 bases of the junction left unmatched. The length of the CDR3 is 13 residues. Per germline, CDR1 LNHDA and CDR2 SQIVND (reference sequence). The variable domain in full, with the rest retrieved from reference TRBV19 and TRBJ2-7, is DGGITQSPKYLFRKEGQNVTLSCEQNLNHDAMYWYRQDPGQGLRLIYYSQIVNDFQKGDIAEGYSVSREKKESFPLTVTSAQKNPTAFYLCASSTSRGREQYFGPGTRLTVT.

This clonotype was seen a handful of times. This chain uses TRBV4-2 with TRBJ1-6, with D unclear. CDR1 and CDR2 (germline): LGHNA, YNFKEQ. The CDR3 spans 18 residues. Trimming left V 5 bases short and J 0 bases short, with 17 bases between. The CDR3 DNA reads as TGTGCCAGCAGCTCCAATCTTGGGAGGGACTCCTATAATTCACCCCTCCACTTT. This sequence encodes CASSSNLGRDSYNSPLHF.

This rearrangement joins TRBV5-1 to TRBJ2-1; tentative D call: TRBD1 (5 bases). In germline, CDR1 is SGHRS, CDR2 YFSETQ. The CDR3 covers 14 residues. Trimming cost V 4 bases and J 3 bases, with 11 bases left between them. CDR3 region: CASSAKGNYNEQFF. The CDR3 nucleotides are TGCGCCAGCAGCGCAAAGGGGAACTACAATGAGCAGTTCTTC.

The rearrangement links TRBV20-1 to TRBJ2-4, with 10 bases fitting TRBD2. CDR3 length equals 15 residues. The trim removed 3 bases at V and 3 bases at J, leaving 5 bases unmatched. CDR1 DFQATT and CDR2 SNEGSKA come from the germline V gene (reference sequence). The CDR3 reads CSASERGGSKNIQYF. The CDR3 nucleotides are TGCAGTGCTAGCGAGCGGGGGGGCAGCAAAAACATTCAGTACTTC.

This sequence joins TRBV12-3 or TRBV12-4 and TRBJ2-2; D is perhaps TRBD1 (6 bases). There are 13 residues in the CDR3. Trimming left V 6 bases short and J 7 bases short, with 12 bases between. The CDR3 region has the DNA TGTGCCAGCAGCCGAACAGGGCTCGGGGAGCTGTTTTTT. Protein: CASSRTGLGELFF.

This clonotype was detected ten times or more. CDR3 sequence (DNA): TGCGCCAGCAGCTTGGGACTGGGGGCGGACGAGCAGTACGTC. Residues: CASSLGLGADEQYV. The chain has TRBV5-1 and TRBJ2-7; tentative D call: TRBD1 (6 bases). The length of the CDR3 is 14 residues. Germline CDR1 reads SGHRS; CDR2 reads YFSETQ. Between the trimmed V and J ends, which lost 0 bases and 5 bases, there was a span of 12 bases.

This clonotype was seen more than once but under ten times. CDR3 nucleotides: TGTGCCAGCAGGGGGTACTCCGGACAGGCTGAAGCTTTCTTT. Encoded protein: CASRGYSGQAEAFF. The rearrangement uses TRBV6-2 or TRBV6-3 and TRBJ1-1, with 7 bases matching TRBD1. Per germline, CDR1 MNHEY and CDR2 SVGEGT. V dropped 6 bases and J dropped 6; count of bases not matched to a gene: 10. There are 14 residues in the CDR3.

This rearrangement joins TRBV4-2 to TRBJ2-4; TRBD2 agrees at 13 bases. The germline CDR1 and CDR2 sequences are LGHNA and YNFKEQ. The J segment lost 0 bases and the V segment lost 1 base, leaving 6 bases of the junction unmatched. The CDR3 is 19 amino acids. The chain's CDR3 is CASSQVWTSGGIAKNIQYF. Here the CDR3 DNA reads TGTGCCAGCAGCCAAGTGTGGACTAGCGGGGGAATAGCCAAAAACATTCAGTACTTC.

This clonotype came up a few times. V is TRBV25-1 and J is TRBJ1-1; D is undetermined. The CDR3 runs 11 residues. V was shortened by 8 bases and J by 0 bases, with 4 bases between the two germline ends. CDR1 is MGHDK, CDR2 SYGVNS, per germline. The CDR3 DNA is TGTGCCAGCGGACTGAACACTGAAGCTTTCTTT. It codes for CASGLNTEAFF. Together with reference TRBV25-1 and TRBJ1-1, the CDR3 gives the full variable domain: EADIYQTPRYLVIGTGKKITLECSQTMGHDKMYWYQQDPGMELHLIHYSYGVNSTEKGDLSSESTVSRIRTEHFPLTLESARPSHTSQYLCASGLNTEAFFGQGTRLTVV.